The 23 T cell receptor beta chains reported below all come from one sample, sequenced in a study of tumor-infiltrating lymphocytes in primary liver carcinoma listed by TCRdb under 2017. RNA from unsorted whole blood was extracted with TRIzol reagent, and germline DNA was obtained with the DNeasy Blood & Tissue kit. Sequencing relied on an Illumina HiSeq 2500. Using a constant-region primer and ProtoScript II reverse transcriptase, TCRbeta-specific cDNA was reverse-transcribed from about 0.45 ug total RNA. Construction of the TCRbeta libraries relied on three nested rounds of multiplex PCR, following a slightly modified ARM-PCR procedure. Each of the first two PCR rounds ran for about 10 cycles and used multiplex TRBV1-TRBV30 forward primers together with a Cbeta reverse primer. TCRdb reprocessing: public reads trimmed at Q25 with fastp, clones called with MiXCR, in-frame beta chains kept. Each entry merges the rows of one CDR3 protein and shows their most common DNA and genes. Within this sample are 310,000 or so distinct CDR3 sequences, with roughly two thirds of them counted one time only. The top ten clones comprise about 6.5% of the sample.

The sequencing sample was made of peripheral blood. The receptors come from a man in his forties or fifties with primary liver carcinoma and hepatitis B virus infection.

Of note for this clonotype: A read error may produce the germline difference seen at one junction end. This chain joins TRBV4-1 and TRBJ1-1; D gene uncertain. Per the germline V gene, CDR1 is MGHRA and CDR2 is YSYEKL. The CDR3 is 11 amino acids. The CDR3 is CASSHSTEVFF. Written as DNA, the CDR3 is TGCGCCAGCAGCCATTCCACTGAAGTTTTCTTT.

A remark on this clonotype: The junction shows a germline mismatch at one end, possibly a read error. The chain joins TRBV11-1 to TRBJ2-3; tentatively, D is TRBD2 (6 bases). The CDR3 consists of 16 residues. Germline V gives CDR1 SGHAT, CDR2 FQDESV (reference sequence). Here the CDR3 DNA reads TGTGCCAGCAACTTAGAAAGTGCGGGGCTCACAGATACGCAGTATTTT. Amino acids: CASNLESAGLTDTQYF.

Turning to this clonotype: Possible read error: a much larger clone is one base away. J is TRBJ2-7 and V is TRBV4-1; TRBD2 is a possible D gene (5 bases). There are 15 residues in the CDR3. Germline-derived CDR1 and CDR2 are MGHRA and YSYEKL. The V end was cut by 5 bases, the J end by 3 bases, with 17 bases between. CDR3 sequence: CASSSSWGRGYEQYF. CDR3 bases: TGCGCCAGCAGCTCCTCATGGGGTCGGGGCTACGAGCAGTACTTC.

The chain links TRBV5-1 to TRBJ2-7; 8 nucleotides agree with TRBD1. The V gene end was trimmed by 3 bases and the J gene end by 0 bases; junction bases not matched to a gene: 20. The CDR3 spans 20 residues. Germline loops: CDR1 SGHRS, CDR2 YFSETQ. DNA of the CDR3: TGCGCCAGCAGCTCCGACAGGGGCCCCGGCCTACGAGCGGCCTCCTACGAGCAGTACTTC. This translates into CASSSDRGPGLRAASYEQYF.

The chain uses TRBV28 and TRBJ1-5, with TRBD1 as a possible D gene (5 bases). The CDR3 is made up of 16 amino acids. The germline V gene has CDR1 MDHEN and CDR2 SYDVKM. V lost 3 bases to trimming and J lost 0 bases, with 12 bases between them. CDR3: CASSLWGGSSNQPQHF. CDR3 DNA sequence: TGTGCCAGCAGTTTGTGGGGCGGGAGTAGCAATCAGCCCCAGCATTTT.

This clonotype was found many times. The J gene is TRBJ1-6, the V gene TRBV4-3; TRBD1 aligns across 8 bases. CDR3 size: 15 residues. Germline CDR1 is LGHNA and CDR2 is YSLEER. V was pared by 1 base and J by 7 bases, with 3 bases of the junction left unmatched. The CDR3 loop reads CASSQVGQGNSPLHF. The CDR3 nucleotides read TGCGCCAGCAGCCAAGTCGGACAGGGAAATTCACCCCTCCACTTT.

For this clonotype: Possible read error: a much larger clone is one base away. The CDR3 sequence: CASSSGRRESYSEQFF. The CDR3 bases are TGTGCCAGCAGCTCCGGGAGGCGGGAGAGCTACAGTGAGCAGTTCTTC. The chain has TRBV5-4 and TRBJ2-1, with TRBD2 matching 7 bases. The CDR3 sequence is 16 residues long. The germline V gene encodes CDR1 SGHNT and CDR2 YYREEE (reference sequence).

CDR3 sequence: CASGEGLVPAFDEQYF. The DNA for the CDR3 is TGTGCCAGCGGCGAGGGACTAGTGCCCGCCTTTGACGAGCAGTACTTC. The chain combines TRBV11-2 with TRBJ2-7, with TRBD2 identical over 8 bases. The V gene end was trimmed by 8 bases and the J gene end by 5 bases; junction bases not matched to a gene: 17. The CDR3 contains 16 residues. Per the germline V gene, CDR1 is SGHAT and CDR2 is FQNNGV.

As concerns this clonotype: In this CDR3 the conserved last residue, phenylalanine or tryptophan, is missing, so a read error is likely. The chain is built from TRBV11-2 and TRBJ1-4; D might be TRBD1 (5 bases). From germline, CDR1 is SGHAT and CDR2 FQNNGV. This CDR3 is 16 amino acids long. V was pared by 4 bases and J by 8 bases, with 20 bases between. This CDR3 is CASSSFRNGAREKLFI. Written as DNA, the CDR3 is TGTGCCAGCAGCTCTTTTCGTAATGGGGCGAGGGAAAAACTGTTTATT.

A remark on this clonotype: This may come from a read error, since a much larger clone is one base off. The V and J genes are TRBV6-6 and TRBJ2-3, with D perhaps TRBD2 (5 bases). V dropped 2 bases and J dropped 2 bases, with 11 bases sitting between them. The CDR3 runs to 15 residues. CDR1 and CDR2 (germline): MNHNY, SVGAGI (reference sequence). The CDR3 coding sequence is TGTGCCAGCAGTTACCGAGGCCGGGACACAGATACGCAGTATTTT. Its protein is CASSYRGRDTDTQYF.

The J gene is TRBJ2-1, the V gene TRBV11-1, with TRBD2 matching 12 bases. The CDR3 has 17 residues. Germline V gene data show CDR1 as SGHAT and CDR2 as FQDESV (reference sequence). Trimming at V came to 5 bases and at J to 4 bases, leaving 9 bases not matched to a gene. The CDR3 is CASSSGLAGRIYNEQFF. In nucleotides, the CDR3 is TGTGCCAGCAGCAGTGGACTAGCGGGAAGAATATACAATGAGCAGTTCTTC.

This clonotype was recorded many times. This chain uses TRBV6-1 with TRBJ1-2; D unclear. Germline CDR1 is MNHNS and CDR2 is SASEGT. Trimming took 9 bases from V and 7 from J, leaving 18 bases between them. The CDR3 sequence is 13 residues long. The CDR3 sequence: CASKDLRRLGYTF. In DNA form, the CDR3 reads TGTGCCAGTAAGGACCTAAGGAGACTTGGCTACACCTTC.

Concerning this clonotype: Since the CDR3 does not end with the conserved phenylalanine or tryptophan, this likely comes from a read error. The V and J genes are TRBV30 and TRBJ1-5; no definite D call. The germline V gene encodes CDR1 GTSNPN and CDR2 SVGIG (reference sequence). The length of the CDR3 is 12 residues. CDR3 nucleotides: TGTGTCTGGAGTGTCGGCAATCAGCCCCAGCATATT. This sequence encodes CVWSVGNQPQHI.

This clonotype has only one observation. This may be a read error, as it is one base from a much larger clone. The chain joins TRBV6-2 or TRBV6-3 to TRBJ2-7; 8 nucleotides align to TRBD2. The ends lost 2 bases at V and 7 bases at J; junction bases unmatched: 19. Per germline, CDR1 MNHEY and CDR2 SVGEGT. This CDR3 is built from 18 residues. CDR3 in DNA: TGTGCCAGCAGTTACCTGATGCGAGAGCGGGAGTACTTGTGGGAGCAGTACTTC. Encoded protein: CASSYLMREREYLWEQYF.

V gene TRBV5-6 combines with J gene TRBJ2-3, with TRBD1 identical over 7 bases. The CDR3 spans 14 residues. Per the germline V gene, CDR1 is SGHDT and CDR2 is YYEEEE. V shed 4 bases, J shed 4 bases, and the junction held 6 bases outside the gene matches. In DNA, the CDR3 is TGTGCCAGCAGCGGGTACAGGGGTGCAGATACGCAGTATTTT. Its protein is CASSGYRGADTQYF. Combining the CDR3 with reference TRBV5-6 and TRBJ2-3 gives the whole variable domain DAGVTQSPTHLIKTRGQQVTLRCSPKSGHDTVSWYQQALGQGPQFIFQYYEEEERQRGNFPDRFSGHQFPNYSSELNVNALLLGDSALYLCASSGYRGADTQYFGPGTRLTVL.

For this clonotype: A read error may produce the germline difference seen at one junction end. This chain uses TRBV7-9 with TRBJ1-6; D gene ambiguous. The germline CDR1 and CDR2 sequences are SEHNR and FQNEAQ (reference sequence). CDR3 length: 13 residues. The CDR3 coding sequence is TGTGCCATTCGGGCCGGCGCCAATTCACCCCCCCACTTT. Translating gives CAIRAGANSPPHF.

This clonotype was observed at least ten times. The V and J genes are TRBV6-2 or TRBV6-3 and TRBJ1-5; 11 positions agree with TRBD1. Germline CDR1 MNHEY, CDR2 SVGEGT. Losses at the gene ends were 4 bases for V and 4 bases for J; bases not matched to a gene: 12. The CDR3 sequence is 18 residues long. This CDR3 is CASSFTPAGTGGNQPQHF. The DNA for the CDR3 is TGTGCCAGCAGTTTTACACCTGCCGGGACAGGGGGTAATCAGCCCCAGCATTTT.

This clonotype was recorded a few times. Lacking the conserved final phenylalanine or tryptophan, this CDR3 likely reflects a read error. The chain is built from TRBV29-1 and TRBJ1-1; D may be TRBD1 (5 bases). Germline V CDR1 and CDR2: SQVTM, ANQGSEA. This CDR3 region has 13 residues. V gave up 4 bases and J gave up 8 bases, with 17 bases separating them. CDR3 sequence reads: CSVVEGRSTEAFS. CDR3 nucleotide sequence: TGCAGCGTTGTCGAGGGGAGGAGTACAGAAGCTTTCTCT.

With respect to this clonotype: A much larger clone lies one base from this, so it may be a read error. This sequence joins TRBV6-6 and TRBJ2-3; D call uncertain. This CDR3 is 15 amino acids long. The V and J ends lost 3 bases and 6 bases respectively, with 16 bases between them. Per germline, CDR1 MNHNY and CDR2 SVGAGI (reference sequence). The CDR3 loop reads CASSYLRPPMDTQYF. The CDR3 bases are TGTGCCAGCAGTTATCTGAGGCCCCCCATGGATACGCAGTATTTT.

Note on this clonotype: The conserved phenylalanine or tryptophan normally closing the CDR3 is absent here, so this likely arose from a read error. The V call is TRBV14, the J call TRBJ2-1; TRBD2 aligns across 8 bases. The V gene end was trimmed by 3 bases and the J gene end by 9 bases; junction bases not matched to a gene: 4. CDR3 length equals 13 residues. CDR1 and CDR2 from the germline V gene are SGHDN and FVKESK. The CDR3 here is CASSQPRGGEQFL. The CDR3 DNA reads as TGTGCCAGCAGCCAGCCCCGGGGGGGTGAGCAGTTCCTC.

This clonotype was counted only a few times. This chain joins TRBV4-3 and TRBJ2-3, with 12 nucleotides matching TRBD2. V shed 0 bases, J shed 4 bases, and the junction held 2 bases outside the gene matches. The CDR3 sequence is 16 residues long. CDR1 is LGHNA, CDR2 YSLEER, per germline. The CDR3 nucleotides are TGCGCCAGCAGCCAAGATCGGACTAGCGGGGCAGATACGCAGTATTTT. As protein: CASSQDRTSGADTQYF.

Remarks on this clonotype: One junction end does not reproduce the germline sequence, and a read error may be involved. The chain carries TRBV11-2 and TRBJ1-2, with unresolved D. CDR1 is SGHAT, CDR2 FQNNGV, per germline. This CDR3 comprises 12 residues. CDR3 protein: CASSLDVYDYTF. The CDR3 nucleotides are TGTGCCAGTAGCTTAGATGTCTATGACTACACCTTC.

As concerns this clonotype: A much larger clone differs by one base, so this may be a read error. The chain is built from TRBV6-6 and TRBJ2-3; TRBD2 aligns across 12 bases. Unmatched junction bases numbered 6, after V lost 9 bases and J lost 5 bases. The CDR3 has 14 residues. The V gene's germline CDR1 is MNHNY and CDR2 SVGAGI (reference sequence). The CDR3 loop reads CASDRGLAGDTQYF. CDR3 coding DNA: TGTGCCAGTGATCGGGGACTAGCGGGAGATACGCAGTATTTT.